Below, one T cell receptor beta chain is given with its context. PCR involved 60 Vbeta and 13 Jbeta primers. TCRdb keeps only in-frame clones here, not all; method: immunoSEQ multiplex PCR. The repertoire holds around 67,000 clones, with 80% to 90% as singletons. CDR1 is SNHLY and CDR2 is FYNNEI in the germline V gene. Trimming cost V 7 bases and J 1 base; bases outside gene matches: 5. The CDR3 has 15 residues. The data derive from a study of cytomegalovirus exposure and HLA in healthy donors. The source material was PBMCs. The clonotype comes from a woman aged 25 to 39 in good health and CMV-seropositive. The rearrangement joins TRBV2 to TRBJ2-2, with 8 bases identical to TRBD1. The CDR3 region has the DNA TGTGCCAGCAATAAGGACAGGGTGAACACCGGGGAGCTGTTTTTT. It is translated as CASNKDRVNTGELFF.